This is a list of T cell receptor beta chains from one sample in a study of shared clonotypes between healthy human individuals. The method was immunoSEQ multiplex PCR; TCRdb's version includes in-frame clones alone and lacks a portion of them. In the table there are about 2.4 million clones, about 92% of which are singletons. Sequences were obtained from naive CD4+ T cells sorted from blood. These receptors all come from a man between 18 and 29 years old in good health. CDR3s include the opening cysteine and the closing phenylalanine or tryptophan. Each record gives: J gene, D gene, clone size, V gene, CDR3 DNA, CDR3 protein. D genes are given only for firm matches. A clone size is listed for some rows: how often the clone was seen (once, few, many), or a class if it is expanded.

TRBJ1-1,NA,once,TRBV9,TGTGCCAGCAGCGTAGGGCTGGGGGGGGCTTCTTTCTTT,CASSVGLGGASFF
TRBJ1-2,NA,NA,TRBV7-2,TGTGCCAGCAGCTTTTTGGGGGAGTGGGGCTACACCTTC,CASSFLGEWGYTF
TRBJ2-5,NA,NA,TRBV5-3,TGTGCCAGAGTGAGGACGGGACCTCAAGAGACCCAGTACTTC,CARVRTGPQETQYF
TRBJ1-1,NA,few,TRBV29-1,TGCAGCGTTGACCGGGGCGTGGGGACTGAAGCTTTCTTT,CSVDRGVGTEAFF
TRBJ2-2,TRBD2,NA,TRBV5-1,TGCGCCAGCAGCTCCCTAGCGGGAGGCCGGGGCACCGGGGAGCTGTTTTTT,CASSSLAGGRGTGELFF
TRBJ2-7,TRBD1,NA,TRBV4-1,TGCGCCAGCAGCCTAACGGGACAGGGCTACGAGCAGTACTTC,CASSLTGQGYEQYF
TRBJ1-2,NA,NA,TRBV5-8,TGTGCCAGCAGCTTGGACCCGGGTATTTATGGCTACACCTTC,CASSLDPGIYGYTF
TRBJ2-7,NA,NA,TRBV18,TGTGCCAGCTCACCACCGGTCGGGACAAACTCCTACGAGCAGTACTTC,CASSPPVGTNSYEQYF
TRBJ1-2,TRBD1,NA,TRBV6-5,TGTGCCAGCAGGGGGACAGGGGAATACTATGGCTACACCTTC,CASRGTGEYYGYTF
TRBJ1-1,NA,NA,TRBV29-1,TGCAGCGTTCTGCTTAACACTGAAGCTTTCTTT,CSVLLNTEAFF
TRBJ1-3,NA,NA,TRBV28,TGTGCCAGCAGTTTTAATGGAAACACCATATATTTT,CASSFNGNTIYF
TRBJ1-6,NA,NA,TRBV7-6,TGTGCCAGCAGCTTAGTGGGGGCGGATTCACCCCTCCACTTT,CASSLVGADSPLHF
TRBJ2-7,NA,NA,TRBV15,TGTGCCACCAGCAGGAACGACGAGCAGTACTTC,CATSRNDEQYF
TRBJ1-5,NA,NA,TRBV7-2,TGTGCCAGCAGCTCATACACGGATCAGCCCCAGCATTTT,CASSSYTDQPQHF
TRBJ1-1,NA,NA,TRBV7-8,TGTGCCAGCAGCGCACAGGAGCTGAACACTGAAGCTTTCTTT,CASSAQELNTEAFF
TRBJ1-4,TRBD1,few,TRBV9,TGTGCCAGCAGCGTCACAGGGGGCGGAAATGAAAAACTGTTTTTT,CASSVTGGGNEKLFF
TRBJ2-5,NA,NA,TRBV25-1,TGTGCCAGCAGTGAATTATGGGGAGAGACCCAGTACTTC,CASSELWGETQYF
TRBJ2-7,TRBD1,NA,TRBV18,TGTGCCAGCTCACCACCACAGGGGGTCTACGAGCAGTACTTC,CASSPPQGVYEQYF
TRBJ1-1,NA,NA,TRBV5-1,TGCGCCAGCAGCCTGAACACTGAAGCTTTCTTT,CASSLNTEAFF
TRBJ1-1,NA,NA,TRBV30,TGTGCCTGGAGCCGGGGGGGGTCGATCACTGAAGCTTTCTTT,CAWSRGGSITEAFF
TRBJ1-2,NA,once,TRBV6-5,TGTGCCAGCAGTTACTGGCCAGGGCAGTCATATGGCTACACCTTC,CASSYWPGQSYGYTF
TRBJ1-1,TRBD1,NA,TRBV5-4,TGTGCCAGCAGCTTGGTCAGGGGGGAAACTGAAGCTTTCTTT,CASSLVRGETEAFF
TRBJ2-3,NA,NA,TRBV23-1,TGCGCCAGTTGGACCATAGCGGAGCGAAAGGAAACTAGCACAGATACGCAGTATTTT,CASWTIAERKETSTDTQYF
TRBJ1-3,NA,NA,TRBV9,TGTGCCAGCAGCGCACCGGGCCGAGGGGGCTCTGGAAACACCATATATTTT,CASSAPGRGGSGNTIYF